These 18 T cell receptor beta chains were all obtained from the same sample, sequenced in a study of T cells after yellow fever vaccination. TCRdb called the 5' RACE reads again in MiXCR, with one record for every CDR3 protein. Among about 350,000 distinct CDR3 sequences listed, 8% to 9.5% were seen once. The sample consisted of PBMCs, taken roughly 47 days after the first yellow fever vaccination. The source of these receptors is a man between 18 and 29 years old who received the YFV17D yellow fever vaccine.

This clonotype appeared many times. V gene TRBV6-2 or TRBV6-3 combines with J gene TRBJ2-2; maybe TRBD1 (6 bases). Germline lookup yields CDR1 MNHEY and CDR2 SVGEGT. The CDR3 totals 15 residues. V was pared by 1 base and J by 4 bases, with 10 bases between. This chain's CDR3 is CASSYFLRGTGELFF. In DNA, the CDR3 is TGTGCCAGCAGTTACTTCCTCAGGGGCACCGGGGAGCTGTTTTTT.

The sample holds many counts of this clonotype. This rearrangement joins TRBV4-3 to TRBJ2-3, with a tentative D call TRBD1 (5 bases). V was clipped by 0 bases and J by 3 bases, with 16 bases between them. This CDR3 has 17 amino acids. CDR1 and CDR2 (germline): LGHNA, YSLEER. This CDR3 reads CASSQDLLGHLTDTQYF. In DNA, the CDR3 is TGCGCCAGCAGCCAAGATCTTTTAGGACACCTGACAGATACGCAGTATTTT.

This clonotype appeared a few times. The rearrangement uses TRBV20-1 and TRBJ1-1; D ambiguous. CDR3 length: 15 amino acids. Trimming removed 5 bases at V and 1 base at J, with 17 bases between. Germline V gene data show CDR1 as DFQATT and CDR2 as SNEGSKA (reference sequence). The CDR3 reads CSAFPVRVPNTEAFF. CDR3 sequence (DNA): TGCAGTGCTTTTCCCGTGAGGGTCCCGAACACTGAAGCTTTCTTT.

This clonotype was observed a few times. J is TRBJ1-2 and V is TRBV30, with D possibly being TRBD1 (5 bases). The V and J ends lost 1 base and 4 bases respectively, with 7 bases between them. CDR3 length: 12 residues. Looked up from germline, CDR1 is GTSNPN and CDR2 is SVGIG (reference sequence). DNA of the CDR3: TGTGCCTGGAGTGGAGGGACCTATGGCTACACCTTC. Its protein product is CAWSGGTYGYTF.

In this sample, this clonotype turned up a few times. The chain joins TRBV6-4 to TRBJ1-6, with 7 bases fitting TRBD1. The junction had 9 bases not matched to a gene; V was cut back by 0 bases and J by 7 bases. Germline loops: CDR1 MRHNA, CDR2 SNTAGT. The CDR3 has 17 residues. CDR3 in DNA: TGTGCCAGCAGTGACTCGGGCGGGACAGAGGGAAATTCACCCCTCCACTTT. Residues: CASSDSGGTEGNSPLHF.

This clonotype was seen a few times. This chain connects TRBV5-1 to TRBJ2-5, with 7 positions matching TRBD1. Germline V gives CDR1 SGHRS, CDR2 YFSETQ. With V trimmed by 0 bases and J by 2 bases, 7 bases remained unmatched. The CDR3 extends over 16 amino acids. The CDR3 reads CASSLGPGQRQETQYF. For the CDR3, the DNA is TGCGCCAGCAGCTTGGGACCGGGACAGAGACAAGAGACCCAGTACTTC.

There are a few counts of this clonotype. J is TRBJ2-7 and V is TRBV6-2 or TRBV6-3; maybe TRBD1 (7 bases). Between the trimmed V and J ends, which lost 5 bases and 2 bases, there was a span of 10 bases. Germline V gives CDR1 MNHEY, CDR2 SVGEGT. There are 13 residues in the CDR3. In DNA form, the CDR3 reads TGTGCCAGCAGTCGGGGGACAGCCTACGAGCAGTACGTC. Translating gives CASSRGTAYEQYV.

The CDR3 region is CASSIGGGHTEAFF. The CDR3 DNA reads TGTGCCAGCAGCATAGGGGGGGGCCACACTGAAGCTTTCTTT. This chain joins TRBV7-2 and TRBJ1-1; possibly TRBD1 for D (6 bases). Per germline, CDR1 SGHTA and CDR2 FQGNSA. V lost 5 bases and J lost 3, with 13 bases in between. CDR3 length: 14 residues.

This clonotype was detected only a few times. The V call is TRBV5-1, the J call TRBJ2-1; TRBD1 aligns across 7 bases. Germline V gene lookup returns CDR1 SGHRS and CDR2 YFSETQ. The CDR3 length is 16 residues. V lost 4 bases to trimming and J lost 1 base; unmatched junction nucleotides: 8. The chain's CDR3 is CASSPRTGRSYNEQFF. The CDR3 DNA is TGCGCCAGCAGCCCAAGGACAGGTCGGTCCTACAATGAGCAGTTCTTC.

This clonotype showed up just a few times. The CDR3, as DNA: TGTGCCAGCAGATCTAGTGTAGCGTTAGATACGCAGTATTTT. This gives the protein CASRSSVALDTQYF. This rearrangement joins TRBV21-1 to TRBJ2-3. TRBV21-1 corresponds to a pseudogene. The CDR3 covers 14 residues.

A few counts support this clonotype. The chain has TRBV11-2 and TRBJ2-7; no reliable D call. The CDR3 extends over 15 amino acids. V lost 0 bases and J lost 3, with 12 bases in between. CDR1 SGHAT and CDR2 FQNNGV come from the germline V gene. CDR3 coding DNA: TGTGCCAGCAGCTTAGATCGCGGCACTTACTACGAGCAGTACGTC. Residues: CASSLDRGTYYEQYV.

There are a few counts of this clonotype. The chain recombines TRBV15 with TRBJ2-1; TRBD2 aligns across 15 bases. Trimming took 0 bases from V and 7 from J; bases not matched to a gene: 4. The CDR3 is made up of 17 amino acids. Germline-derived CDR1 and CDR2 are LNHNV and YYDKDF (reference sequence). The CDR3 spells CATSRDGGLAGGNEQFF. For the CDR3, the DNA is TGTGCCACCAGCAGAGATGGGGGACTAGCGGGGGGTAATGAGCAGTTCTTC. The variable domain in full, completed from reference TRBV15 and TRBJ2-1, reads DAMVIQNPRYQVTQFGKPVTLSCSQTLNHNVMYWYQQKSSQAPKLLFHYYDKDFNNEADTPDNFQSRRPNTSFCFLDIRSPGLGDTAMYLCATSRDGGLAGGNEQFFGPGTRLTVL.

This clonotype was recorded at least ten times. The chain joins TRBV25-1 to TRBJ2-2, with TRBD1 identical over 7 bases. The junction had 13 bases not matched to a gene; V was cut back by 10 bases and J by 2 bases. This CDR3 comprises 16 residues. The germline CDR1 and CDR2 sequences are MGHDK and SYGVNS. The CDR3 here is CATLREGTANTGELFF. CDR3 DNA: TGTGCCACCCTTCGGGAAGGGACAGCTAACACCGGGGAGCTGTTTTTT.

This chain links TRBV10-3 with TRBJ2-7, with 8 positions matching TRBD1. The CDR3 sequence is 14 residues long. Germline V gene data show CDR1 as ENHRY and CDR2 as SYGVKD. The junction had 4 bases not matched to a gene; V was cut back by 5 bases and J by 1 base. The CDR3 DNA follows: TGTGCCATCAGTACACAGGGGGAGTCCTACGAGCAGTACGTC. Encoded protein: CAISTQGESYEQYV.

CDR3 nucleotides: TGTGCCACCAGTGATGTACAGGGTTTCACAGATACGCAGTATTTT. This gives the protein CATSDVQGFTDTQYF. This chain links TRBV24-1 with TRBJ2-3, with TRBD1 as a possible D gene (6 bases). Germline V lookup: CDR1 KGHDR, CDR2 SFDVKD. The CDR3 has 15 residues. V dropped 3 bases and J dropped 2 bases, with 11 bases sitting between them.

A few counts support this clonotype. The V call is TRBV7-6, the J call TRBJ2-5, with 13 bases matching TRBD2. The V segment lost 5 bases and the J segment 4 bases; nucleotides outside the gene matches: 4. The CDR3 has 15 amino acids. Germline CDR1 and CDR2: SGHVS and FNYEAQ. CDR3 in amino acids: CASSTSGGAAETQYF. The CDR3 region has the DNA TGTGCCAGCAGCACTAGCGGGGGGGCCGCAGAGACCCAGTACTTC. The full variable domain, with the rest looked up from reference TRBV7-6 and TRBJ2-5, is GAGVSQSPRYKVTKRGQDVALRCDPISGHVSLYWYRQALGQGPEFLTYFNYEAQQDKSGLPNDRFSAERPEGSISTLTIQRTEQRDSAMYRCASSTSGGAAETQYFGPGTRLLVL.

A few counts support this clonotype. This sequence joins TRBV6-6 and TRBJ1-3; D remains unclear. This CDR3 has 13 amino acids. V gave up 0 bases and J gave up 9 bases, with 9 bases separating them. Germline CDR1 and CDR2: MNHNY and SVGAGI (reference sequence). CDR3 protein: CASSYSLEGTIYF. The CDR3 coding sequence is TGTGCCAGCAGTTACTCCCTCGAGGGCACCATATATTTT.

This clonotype was observed a few times. The rearrangement uses TRBV20-1 and TRBJ2-7; the match to TRBD2 covers 14 bases. In germline, CDR1 is DFQATT, CDR2 SNEGSKA (reference sequence). The junction had 13 bases not matched to a gene; V was cut back by 0 bases and J by 6 bases. The CDR3 runs 18 residues. The CDR3 here is CSARDPRLAGGQVSEQYF. The CDR3 DNA follows: TGCAGTGCTAGAGATCCCCGACTAGCGGGGGGGCAAGTTTCCGAGCAGTACTTC.